This TCR beta chain is from a study of blood T cell repertoires in COVID-19. A single count supports this clone. Living in roughly 25 US areas, the participants were between about 18 and 95 years of age. Membership in each cohort depended on participant-reported clinical history. Donors in Cohort 3 counted as recovered after two negative PCRs, clearance, or symptom resolution. Profiled with immunoSEQ multiplex PCR; TCRdb holds only in-frame clones, not every one. Found here are 250,000 to 350,000 clones, roughly 90% of them singletons; the top ten hold around a sixth. The sample taken for sequencing was PBMCs or T cells enriched from blood (not recorded which). This receptor was taken from a woman aged 25 to 45 who had recovered from COVID-19.

CDR3 residues: CASSEAGENEQFF. CDR3 coding DNA: TGTGCCAGCAGTGAAGCCGGTGAGAATGAGCAGTTCTTC. The V gene is TRBV6-1, the J gene TRBJ2-1, with D hard to call. The CDR3 contains 13 residues. Germline V gives CDR1 MNHNS, CDR2 SASEGT. V was shortened by 0 bases and J by 7 bases, with 7 bases between the two germline ends.